A selection of T cell receptor beta chains follows, all from one sample in a study of T-cell memory formation after mild COVID-19. TCRdb processed the 5' RACE reads anew with MiXCR; each CDR3 protein has one entry. Among about 320,000 distinct CDR3 sequences listed, roughly 13% were seen once. The sequencing sample was made of PBMCs or a T cell subset sorted from them (not recorded which). The receptors shown here come from a man between 18 and 35 years old who had mild COVID-19 (a few samples of this study predate the infection). Cell type and time point are not known. Each CDR3 is given with its conserved first and last residue. The D gene is left open where the match is weak. Expanded clones are given a class, and other clones once, few, many or no size at all.

J,D,V,size,CDR3,DNA
TRBJ1-6,-,TRBV7-2,-,CASRGEGQDSPLHF,TGTGCCAGCAGAGGGGAAGGACAAGATTCACCCCTCCACTTT
TRBJ1-1,-,TRBV5-1,few,CASSVTGDAEAFF,TGCGCCAGCAGCGTTACCGGGGATGCTGAAGCTTTCTTT
TRBJ2-1,TRBD1,TRBV7-2,-,CASSPHYPGTGGNEQFF,TGTGCCAGCAGCCCGCACTACCCCGGGACAGGGGGCAATGAGCAGTTCTTC
TRBJ2-5,-,TRBV7-8,-,CASSLSDRPTETQYF,TGTGCCAGCAGCTTAAGTGACAGACCCACAGAGACCCAGTACTTC
TRBJ2-7,-,TRBV6-5,-,CASSPAKGYEQYF,TGTGCCAGCAGTCCCGCTAAGGGCTACGAGCAGTACTTC
TRBJ2-1,-,TRBV5-1,-,CASSLDWGGRVKFF,TGCGCCAGCAGCTTGGACTGGGGGGGCCGAGTTAAGTTCTTC
TRBJ2-3,TRBD2,TRBV5-1,few,CASSSGGPLTDTQYF,TGCGCCAGCTCTAGCGGGGGTCCCCTCACAGATACGCAGTATTTT
TRBJ1-5,TRBD1,TRBV11-2,-,CASSQYPGTGGGGNQPQHF,TGTGCCAGCAGCCAATACCCAGGGACAGGGGGCGGTGGCAATCAGCCCCAGCATTTT
TRBJ1-2,-,TRBV6-6,-,CASSYSPTTNYGYTF,TGTGCCAGCAGTTACTCGCCAACCACTAACTATGGCTACACCTTC
TRBJ2-3,-,TRBV11-2,few,CASSLDPTDTQYF,TGTGCCAGCAGCTTAGACCCCACAGATACGCAGTATTTT
TRBJ2-3,-,TRBV7-8,few,CASQRRLTDTQYF,TGTGCCAGCCAGCGGCGACTCACAGATACGCAGTATTTT
TRBJ1-6,-,TRBV5-6,few,CASSPYPGSPLHF,TGTGCCAGCAGCCCATACCCCGGTTCACCCCTCCACTTT
TRBJ2-7,TRBD2,TRBV6-4,few,CASSASGGADEQYF,TGTGCCAGCAGTGCTAGCGGGGGGGCCGACGAGCAGTACTTC
TRBJ1-1,-,TRBV4-3,few,CASSQGALGFTEAFF,TGCGCCAGCAGCCAAGGGGCTTTGGGTTTCACTGAAGCTTTCTTT
TRBJ2-1,TRBD2,TRBV4-1,many,CASSLLWEGDEQFF,TGCGCCAGCAGCCTCCTGTGGGAGGGCGATGAGCAGTTCTTC
TRBJ2-3,TRBD1,TRBV4-3,-,CASSQAPGRTGGTDTQYF,TGCGCCAGCAGCCAAGCCCCGGGACGGACAGGGGGCACAGATACGCAGTATTTT
TRBJ2-5,-,TRBV6-2/TRBV6-3,-,CASSPSIGVETQYF,TGTGCCAGCAGCCCAAGTATAGGGGTTGAGACCCAGTACTTC
TRBJ2-7,-,TRBV7-2,-,CASSLVKGGNYEQYF,TGTGCCAGCAGCTTAGTTAAGGGCGGTAATTACGAGCAGTACTTC
TRBJ2-3,TRBD2,TRBV4-3,few,CASSRRLAATSTDTQYF,TGCGCCAGCAGCCGTCGACTAGCGGCGACTAGCACAGATACGCAGTATTTT
TRBJ2-5,-,TRBV24-1,-,CATSDQRGKETQYF,TGTGCCACCAGTGATCAACGGGGGAAGGAGACCCAGTACTTC
TRBJ2-3,TRBD1,TRBV5-1,few,CASSGPGQRTDTQYF,TGCGCCAGCAGCGGACCGGGACAGCGCACAGATACGCAGTATTTT
TRBJ1-1,TRBD1,TRBV6-1,few,CASTPGTGDTEAFF,TGTGCCAGCACCCCCGGGACAGGGGACACTGAAGCTTTCTTT
TRBJ1-1,-,TRBV29-1,-,CSVGTGEAFF,TGCAGCGTTGGGACCGGGGAAGCTTTCTTT
TRBJ1-2,-,TRBV6-5,few,CASKGGRSGLHGYTF,TGTGCCAGCAAGGGGGGGCGATCAGGACTTCATGGCTACACCTTC
TRBJ1-1,TRBD1,TRBV5-5,few,CASSPLTKGANTEAFF,TGTGCCAGCAGCCCTCTAACCAAGGGGGCAAACACTGAAGCTTTCTTT
TRBJ1-1,-,TRBV9,few,CASSPRRGVNTEAFF,TGTGCCAGCAGCCCGAGGCGGGGGGTGAACACTGAAGCTTTCTTT
TRBJ1-5,-,TRBV5-1,few,CASSLLPGQAQPQHF,TGCGCCAGCAGCTTGCTCCCTGGGCAGGCCCAGCCCCAGCATTTT
TRBJ1-2,-,TRBV12-3/TRBV12-4,few,CASSLVQGGQPYYGYTF,TGTGCCAGCAGTTTAGTCCAGGGCGGCCAACCTTACTATGGCTACACCTTC
TRBJ2-3,TRBD1,TRBV7-9,-,CASSPRTGGNYDTQYF,TGTGCCAGCAGCCCCAGGACAGGGGGCAATTATGATACGCAGTATTTT
TRBJ2-7,-,TRBV29-1,few,CSVRISLLHEQYF,TGCAGCGTAAGAATCAGTCTTCTCCACGAGCAGTACTTC
TRBJ1-4,-,TRBV19,-,CASSIPTTNEKLFF,TGTGCCAGTAGTATACCCACAACTAATGAAAAACTGTTTTTT
TRBJ2-1,TRBD2,TRBV7-8,-,CASSFSGGYNEQFF,TGTGCCAGCAGCTTTAGCGGGGGATACAATGAGCAGTTCTTC
TRBJ2-1,-,TRBV15,few,CATSRGEGGEQFF,TGTGCCACCAGCAGAGGAGAGGGCGGAGAGCAGTTCTTC
TRBJ1-1,-,TRBV27,-,CASSPRWGAGTEAFF,TGTGCCAGCAGTCCGAGGTGGGGGGCAGGCACTGAAGCTTTCTTT
TRBJ1-1,TRBD1,TRBV15,many,CATSRPRTGGTEAFF,TGTGCCACCAGCAGGCCCCGGACAGGGGGAACTGAAGCTTTCTTT
TRBJ1-3,-,TRBV11-1,few,CASSTKDSHSGNTIYF,TGTGCCAGCAGCACCAAGGACAGTCACTCTGGAAACACCATATATTTT
TRBJ2-3,-,TRBV3-1,-,CASSQDWGTQYF,TGTGCCAGCAGCCAAGATTGGGGTACGCAGTATTTT
TRBJ1-2,TRBD1,TRBV5-4,few,CASSLANGAGGGYGYTF,TGTGCCAGCAGCTTGGCCAATGGGGCAGGGGGCGGCTATGGCTACACCTTC
TRBJ2-7,-,TRBV6-5,-,CASSYSGNEDEQYF,TGTGCCAGCAGTTACTCCGGGAACGAAGACGAGCAGTACTTC